This is a list of T cell receptor beta chains from one sample in a study of preoperative IRX-2 immunotherapy in early breast cancer. Repertoires were generated with immunoSEQ multiplex PCR, while TCRdb's copy carries only in-frame clones and drops some. The sample gives some 32,000 clones, roughly 87% of which show up once; approximately 2.7% is in the top ten. Sequenced material: lymph node tissue, taken from a patient treated with IRX-2 immunotherapy. The source is a human donor with breast cancer. Both conserved end residues are part of each CDR3. A D gene is named only where the DNA matches it firmly. Clone size is not always given. Where it is, it says once, few, many or a class for expanded clones.

J gene: TRBJ1-5; D gene: -; V gene: TRBV7-5; clone size: -; CDR3 DNA: TGTGCCAGCAGCCGAGATACCGCGTCTCAGCCCCAGCATTTT; CDR3 protein: CASSRDTASQPQHF
J gene: TRBJ1-4; D gene: TRBD1; V gene: TRBV29-1; clone size: -; CDR3 DNA: TGCAGCGTGCACGCAGGGGGCCATGAAAAACTGTTTTTT; CDR3 protein: CSVHAGGHEKLFF
J gene: TRBJ1-5; D gene: -; V gene: TRBV18; clone size: -; CDR3 DNA: TGTGCCAGCTCACGGGGGATCTCCAATCAGCCCCAGCATTTT; CDR3 protein: CASSRGISNQPQHF
J gene: TRBJ2-7; D gene: -; V gene: TRBV19; clone size: -; CDR3 DNA: TGTGCCAGTAGCCTCCGGGCCCCATACGAGCAGTACTTC; CDR3 protein: CASSLRAPYEQYF
J gene: TRBJ2-6; D gene: -; V gene: TRBV14; clone size: -; CDR3 DNA: TGTGCCAGCAGCGCGGCAAGGGCCAACGTCCTGACTTTC; CDR3 protein: CASSAARANVLTF
J gene: TRBJ2-7; D gene: TRBD2; V gene: TRBV6-8; clone size: -; CDR3 DNA: TGTGCCATCAAGAGGGCGGGAGGGAGCTCCTACGAGCAGTACTTC; CDR3 protein: CAIKRAGGSSYEQYF
J gene: TRBJ2-7; D gene: -; V gene: TRBV30; clone size: -; CDR3 DNA: TGTGCCTGGAGAAGGACTGCTGGAATGGAGCAGTACTTC; CDR3 protein: CAWRRTAGMEQYF
J gene: TRBJ1-1; D gene: -; V gene: TRBV19; clone size: few; CDR3 DNA: TGTGCCAGTAGTCCCCTTAGCGTCAGGGGTCGATTCGACGCTTTCTTT; CDR3 protein: CASSPLSVRGRFDAFF
J gene: TRBJ2-7; D gene: TRBD1; V gene: TRBV19; clone size: -; CDR3 DNA: TGTGCCAGTAGTGGCTCAGGGGGCACCTACGAGCAGTACTTC; CDR3 protein: CASSGSGGTYEQYF
J gene: TRBJ1-4; D gene: TRBD1; V gene: TRBV11-3; clone size: -; CDR3 DNA: TGTGCCAGCAGCGCGTGGGACAGCGGAATGGGGGAAAAACTGTTTTTT; CDR3 protein: CASSAWDSGMGEKLFF
J gene: TRBJ1-5; D gene: -; V gene: TRBV11-3; clone size: few; CDR3 DNA: TGTGCCAGCAGCTTAGTTTCAGGGAGTAGCAATCAGCCCCAGCATTTT; CDR3 protein: CASSLVSGSSNQPQHF
J gene: TRBJ2-7; D gene: -; V gene: TRBV15; clone size: -; CDR3 DNA: TGTGCCACCAGCAGAGATCGAGGAGGGCCCTCCGTGCAGTACTTC; CDR3 protein: CATSRDRGGPSVQYF
J gene: TRBJ2-5; D gene: -; V gene: TRBV15; clone size: -; CDR3 DNA: TGTGCCACCAGCAGAGATTTCGGCAGGGGCCAAGAGACCCAGTACTTC; CDR3 protein: CATSRDFGRGQETQYF
J gene: TRBJ1-6; D gene: -; V gene: TRBV19; clone size: -; CDR3 DNA: TGTGCCAGTGTCGAACGGCAGGGGTATAATTCACCCCTCCACTTT; CDR3 protein: CASVERQGYNSPLHF
J gene: TRBJ1-3; D gene: -; V gene: TRBV30; clone size: few; CDR3 DNA: TGTGCCTGGGACAGTCGCTCTGGAAACACCATATATTTT; CDR3 protein: CAWDSRSGNTIYF
J gene: TRBJ2-3; D gene: TRBD1; V gene: TRBV14; clone size: -; CDR3 DNA: TGTGCCAGCAGCCAAGTCCAAGAAAAGACAGGGGCCAACACAGATACGCAGTATTTT; CDR3 protein: CASSQVQEKTGANTDTQYF
J gene: TRBJ1-6; D gene: -; V gene: TRBV6-8; clone size: -; CDR3 DNA: TGTGCCAGCAAGGGGGGGCAAACTCAAAATTCACCCCTCCACTTT; CDR3 protein: CASKGGQTQNSPLHF
J gene: TRBJ1-3; D gene: TRBD1; V gene: TRBV28; clone size: few; CDR3 DNA: TGTGCCAGCACCCCGCGGACAGGGGGTAAGTGGCCTGGAAACACCATATATTTT; CDR3 protein: CASTPRTGGKWPGNTIYF
J gene: TRBJ1-2; D gene: -; V gene: TRBV18; clone size: few; CDR3 DNA: TGTGCCAGCTCACCGGACGTACTCTATGGCTACACCTTC; CDR3 protein: CASSPDVLYGYTF
J gene: TRBJ1-1; D gene: -; V gene: TRBV19; clone size: -; CDR3 DNA: TGTGCCGCCGGGGGACGGAACACTGAAGCTTTCTTT; CDR3 protein: CAAGGRNTEAFF
J gene: TRBJ1-2; D gene: -; V gene: TRBV19; clone size: -; CDR3 DNA: TGTGCCAGTAGTATGTCGGGGGAGCGCGACTATGGCTACACCTTC; CDR3 protein: CASSMSGERDYGYTF
J gene: TRBJ2-7; D gene: TRBD2; V gene: TRBV6-9; clone size: -; CDR3 DNA: TGTGCCAGCAGGCTGGCGCGGGAGTCCTACGAGCAGTACTTC; CDR3 protein: CASRLARESYEQYF
J gene: TRBJ2-1; D gene: TRBD2; V gene: TRBV5-1; clone size: -; CDR3 DNA: TGCGCCAGCAGCCCGGGAGACGGACTAGCGGGAGACAATGAGCAGTTCTTC; CDR3 protein: CASSPGDGLAGDNEQFF
J gene: TRBJ1-1; D gene: -; V gene: TRBV7-4; clone size: -; CDR3 DNA: TGTGCCAGCGAAGCCCTGGCGGGCACTGAAGCTTTCTTT; CDR3 protein: CASEALAGTEAFF
J gene: TRBJ1-2; D gene: TRBD1; V gene: TRBV6-8; clone size: -; CDR3 DNA: TGTGCCAGCAGTTACCGAAGGACAGGAAGCCCCACTAACTATGGCTACACCTTC; CDR3 protein: CASSYRRTGSPTNYGYTF
J gene: TRBJ1-4; D gene: -; V gene: TRBV11-3; clone size: -; CDR3 DNA: TGTGCCAGCAGTCATCCAGGGGTTGCTAATGAAAAACTGTTTTTT; CDR3 protein: CASSHPGVANEKLFF
J gene: TRBJ2-7; D gene: TRBD2; V gene: TRBV18; clone size: once; CDR3 DNA: TGTGCCAGCTCACAGCCGGGACTAGCGGGAGCGAACGAGCAGTACTTC; CDR3 protein: CASSQPGLAGANEQYF
J gene: TRBJ1-1; D gene: -; V gene: TRBV19; clone size: -; CDR3 DNA: TGTGCCACGAGATCGGCACAACTAGCGGGCACTGAAGCTTTCTTT; CDR3 protein: CATRSAQLAGTEAFF
J gene: TRBJ1-1; D gene: -; V gene: TRBV19; clone size: few; CDR3 DNA: TGTGCCAGTAGTCTCGGGGATCGGGCCACTGAAGCTTTCTTT; CDR3 protein: CASSLGDRATEAFF
J gene: TRBJ2-1; D gene: -; V gene: TRBV11-3; clone size: -; CDR3 DNA: TGTGCCAGCAGCTTAGATCGGGGTTCGTACAATGAGCAGTTCTTC; CDR3 protein: CASSLDRGSYNEQFF